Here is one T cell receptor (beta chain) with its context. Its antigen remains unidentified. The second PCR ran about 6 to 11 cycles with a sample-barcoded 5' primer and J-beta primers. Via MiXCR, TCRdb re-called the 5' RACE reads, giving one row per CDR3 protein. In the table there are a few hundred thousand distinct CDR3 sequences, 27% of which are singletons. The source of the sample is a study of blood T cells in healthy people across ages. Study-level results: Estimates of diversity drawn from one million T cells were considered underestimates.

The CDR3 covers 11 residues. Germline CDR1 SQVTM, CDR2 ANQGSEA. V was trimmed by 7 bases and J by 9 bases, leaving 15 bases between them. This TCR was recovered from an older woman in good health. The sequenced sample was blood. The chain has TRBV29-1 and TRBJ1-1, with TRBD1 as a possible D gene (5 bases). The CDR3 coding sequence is TGCAGCGCCGCGAGGGGCAGCCAAGCTTTCTTT. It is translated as CSAARGSQAFF.